The 23 T cell receptor beta chains reported below all come from one sample, sequenced in a study of T cell responses to AZD1222 COVID-19 vaccine. The repertoire was sequenced with immunoSEQ multiplex PCR; TCRdb's copy has only in-frame clones and lacks some. The table includes approximately 150,000 clones, 91% detected once. Here the sequenced sample was peripheral blood, taken 28 days after the second AZD1222 dose. These receptors were collected from an adult who received the AZD1222 COVID-19 vaccine.

This clone was picked up a small number of times. The chain has TRBV27 and TRBJ2-7, with TRBD2 identical over 9 bases. V shed 2 bases, J shed 6 bases, and the junction held 8 bases outside the gene matches. The CDR3 contains 15 residues. Germline V gives CDR1 MNHEY, CDR2 SMNVEV (reference sequence). CDR3 residues: CASSLRAGGPFEQYF. DNA of the CDR3: TGTGCCAGCAGTTTACGGGCGGGAGGGCCCTTCGAGCAGTACTTC.

The chain employs TRBV27 and TRBJ1-2; 8 bases are shared with TRBD1. V trimming: 5 bases; J trimming: 4 bases; junction bases outside the gene matches: 9. Germline lookup yields CDR1 MNHEY and CDR2 SMNVEV (reference sequence). The CDR3 spans 15 residues. CDR3 sequence: CASSNSGQGSYGYTF. For the CDR3, the DNA is TGTGCCAGCAGTAACTCCGGACAGGGTAGCTATGGCTACACCTTC.

This chain links TRBV29-1 with TRBJ1-4; D unclear. The V gene lost 3 bases and the J gene lost 8 bases, with 13 bases spanning the gap. CDR1 is SQVTM, CDR2 ANQGSEA, per germline. The CDR3 is 13 amino acids. CDR3 amino acids: CSVERGSGEKLFF. CDR3 bases: TGCAGCGTTGAGCGAGGGTCGGGCGAAAAACTGTTTTTT.

The gene calls are TRBV11-2 and TRBJ1-5; possible D gene TRBD1, 6 bases. The germline V gene encodes CDR1 SGHAT and CDR2 FQNNGV. The V end was cut by 5 bases, the J end by 8 bases, with 13 bases between. The CDR3 extends over 13 amino acids. CDR3 loop: CASSRSPGEPQHF. The CDR3 coding sequence is TGTGCCAGCAGCCGCTCTCCAGGGGAGCCCCAGCATTTT.

This sequence joins TRBV24-1 and TRBJ2-3; TRBD2 matches at 15 bases. Germline V lookup: CDR1 KGHDR, CDR2 SFDVKD. This CDR3 has 17 amino acids. Trimming cost V 5 bases and J 1 base; bases outside gene matches: 3. In nucleotides, the CDR3 is TGTGCCACCAGTGGGACTAGCGGGGGGGCCGGCACAGATACGCAGTATTTT. Translated: CATSGTSGGAGTDTQYF.

The rearrangement uses TRBV13 and TRBJ2-2, with D possibly TRBD1 on 6 matching bases. Germline V CDR1 and CDR2: PRHDT, FYEKMQ (reference sequence). Trimming cost V 4 bases and J 6 bases, with 21 bases left between them. The CDR3 covers 17 residues. The CDR3 DNA is TGTGCCAGCAGCTCGACCGATTTACAGGGATCTGCCGGGGAGCTGTTTTTT. Protein product: CASSSTDLQGSAGELFF.

The V gene is TRBV20-1, the J gene TRBJ2-5; 13 nucleotides align to TRBD2. This CDR3 is built from 15 residues. CDR1 DFQATT and CDR2 SNEGSKA come from the germline V gene (reference sequence). Trimming removed 3 bases from V and 0 bases from J; junction bases left unmatched: 1. In DNA, the CDR3 is TGCAGTGCTAGTGGGACTAGCGGGGACCAAGAGACCCAGTACTTC. Translating it yields CSASGTSGDQETQYF.

V gene TRBV4-2 combines with J gene TRBJ2-7; the D gene is possibly TRBD2 (7 bases). This CDR3 region has 16 residues. Germline values: CDR1 LGHNA, CDR2 YNFKEQ. V was clipped by 1 base and J by 2 bases, with 15 bases between them. CDR3 amino acids: CASSQVGGDTAYEQYF. Here the CDR3 DNA reads TGTGCCAGCAGCCAAGTAGGGGGGGACACAGCCTACGAGCAGTACTTC.

The rearrangement links TRBV6-6 to TRBJ1-1, with 7 nucleotides matching TRBD1. Germline V lookup: CDR1 MNHNY, CDR2 SVGAGI (reference sequence). CDR3 size: 14 residues. The V segment lost 0 bases and the J segment 4 bases; nucleotides outside the gene matches: 2. CDR3 sequence reads: CASSYSRGPTEAFF. CDR3 DNA sequence: TGTGCCAGCAGTTACTCTAGGGGGCCCACTGAAGCTTTCTTT.

The chain uses TRBV27 and TRBJ1-5; D not resolved. There are 12 residues in the CDR3. V was shortened by 5 bases and J by 9 bases, with 11 bases between the two germline ends. Germline CDR1 MNHEY, CDR2 SMNVEV (reference sequence). Written as DNA, the CDR3 is TGTGCCAGCAGTACTAACACATCGCCCCAGCATTTT. This gives the protein CASSTNTSPQHF.

The V call is TRBV5-5, the J call TRBJ2-7; 9 nucleotides align to TRBD1. The CDR3 sequence is 14 residues long. V lost 4 bases and J lost 3; bases outside the gene matches: 5. CDR1 is SGHKS and CDR2 is YYEKEE in the germline V gene (reference sequence). The CDR3 DNA follows: TGTGCCAGCAGCCCTGGGACAGGGAACTACGAGCAGTACTTC. Translating gives CASSPGTGNYEQYF. Supplemented by reference TRBV5-5 and TRBJ2-7, the full variable domain reads DAGVTQSPTHLIKTRGQQVTLRCSPISGHKSVSWYQQVLGQGPQFIFQYYEKEERGRGNFPDRFSARQFPNYSSELNVNALLLGDSALYLCASSPGTGNYEQYFGPGTRLTVT.

The genes are TRBV3-1 (or the pseudogene TRBV3-2) and TRBJ2-3; maybe TRBD2 (5 bases). V gave up 1 base and J gave up 9 bases, with 8 bases separating them. The germline gives CDR1 LGHDT, CDR2 YNNKEL (reference sequence). The CDR3 has 12 amino acids. The CDR3 DNA reads as TGTGCCAGCAGCCAAGCGGGCGGGACGCAGTATTTT. It specifies CASSQAGGTQYF.

In this sample, this clone turned up once. The chain couples TRBV29-1 to TRBJ1-1; D remains ambiguous. The CDR3 is 12 amino acids. Germline V CDR1 and CDR2: SQVTM, ANQGSEA. Trimming shortened V by 3 bases and J by 5 bases, and 10 bases separated the two germline ends. The CDR3 region is CSVDQSVTEAFF. The CDR3 DNA is TGCAGCGTTGATCAGTCGGTAACTGAAGCTTTCTTT.

The chain couples TRBV29-1 to TRBJ1-6; 8 bases align to TRBD1. CDR3 length equals 13 residues. CDR1 SQVTM and CDR2 ANQGSEA come from the germline V gene. The V segment lost 6 bases and the J segment 7 bases; nucleotides outside the gene matches: 5. CDR3 DNA sequence: TGCAGCGTGGGTGACAGGGGCAATTCACCCCTCCACTTT. It codes for CSVGDRGNSPLHF.

The gene calls are TRBV4-3 and TRBJ2-1; no definite D call. Germline V gene sequence: CDR1 LGHNA, CDR2 YSLEER. The CDR3 is 13 amino acids. V was clipped by 2 bases and J by 16 bases, with 18 bases between them. The CDR3: CASSQFRLSLAFF. In DNA, the CDR3 is TGCGCCAGCAGCCAATTTAGGCTGAGCTTGGCATTCTTC.

V and J are TRBV19 and TRBJ2-7, with D possibly being TRBD1 (6 bases). This CDR3 is built from 15 residues. Trimming pared 1 base from V and 5 bases from J, leaving 15 bases between. Germline CDR1 reads LNHDA; CDR2 reads SQIVND (reference sequence). In DNA form, the CDR3 reads TGTGCCAGTAGTATAGGTACAACAGGGCGCGACGAGCAGTACTTC. Translating it yields CASSIGTTGRDEQYF.

The gene calls are TRBV3-1 (or the pseudogene TRBV3-2) and TRBJ2-1; D remains unclear. CDR3 length: 17 residues. Trimming removed 0 bases at V and 3 bases at J, with 15 bases between. Germline V gives CDR1 LGHDT, CDR2 YNNKEL (reference sequence). The CDR3 DNA sequence: TGTGCCAGCAGCCAAGATCGGGCAGGCCAAGACTACAATGAGCAGTTCTTC. Residues: CASSQDRAGQDYNEQFF.

This clone appeared once. The J gene is TRBJ2-2, the V gene TRBV11-1; tentative D call: TRBD1 (7 bases). V shed 3 bases and J shed 0 bases, with 11 bases lying between them. The CDR3 consists of 16 residues. The V gene's germline CDR1 is SGHAT and CDR2 FQDESV (reference sequence). CDR3 sequence: CASSFQGGSNTGELFF. The CDR3 region has the DNA TGTGCCAGCAGCTTTCAGGGGGGTTCGAACACCGGGGAGCTGTTTTTT.

The chain links TRBV21-1 to TRBJ2-1; the table's TRBD2 call for D was not verified on the DNA. TRBV21-1 is deemed a pseudogene. CDR3 length: 14 residues. In DNA form, the CDR3 reads TGTGCCGCAGAAGAGCGGGAGGGCCATGATGAGCAGTTCTTC. Translation gives CAAEEREGHDEQFF.

The rearrangement joins TRBV7-3 to TRBJ2-3, with TRBD1 matching 8 bases. CDR3 size: 16 residues. V lost 1 base and J lost 3; bases outside the gene matches: 6. Per germline, CDR1 SGHTA and CDR2 FQGTGA. The CDR3 spells CASSLMAGGLTDTQYF. DNA of the CDR3: TGTGCCAGCAGCTTAATGGCAGGGGGCTTAACAGATACGCAGTATTTT.

This clone was detected once. DNA for the CDR3: TGCAGCGTACCGGGACAGGGAAACTATGGCTACACCTTC. Its protein product is CSVPGQGNYGYTF. The genes are TRBV29-1 and TRBJ1-2; 9 nucleotides agree with TRBD1. The germline gives CDR1 SQVTM, CDR2 ANQGSEA. The junction had 4 bases not matched to a gene; V was cut back by 6 bases and J by 2 bases. This CDR3 contains 13 residues.

This clone is a singleton in its sample. The chain employs TRBV27 and TRBJ2-1; 8 bases fit TRBD2. The V gene end was trimmed by 6 bases and the J gene end by 0 bases; junction bases not matched to a gene: 10. The CDR3 length is 17 residues. From germline, CDR1 is MNHEY and CDR2 SMNVEV (reference sequence). This CDR3 is CASRPGLAESSYNEQFF. The CDR3 DNA sequence: TGTGCCAGCAGACCAGGACTAGCAGAAAGCTCCTACAATGAGCAGTTCTTC.

V usage is TRBV3-1 (or the pseudogene TRBV3-2) and J usage is TRBJ2-7, with 8 bases aligning to TRBD1. Trimming cost V 4 bases and J 4 bases; bases outside gene matches: 6. CDR1 is LGHDT and CDR2 is YNNKEL in the germline V gene (reference sequence). The CDR3 totals 14 residues. CDR3 DNA: TGTGCCAGCAGCCGAGGACAGGGCTGGTACGAGCAGTACTTC. Protein: CASSRGQGWYEQYF.